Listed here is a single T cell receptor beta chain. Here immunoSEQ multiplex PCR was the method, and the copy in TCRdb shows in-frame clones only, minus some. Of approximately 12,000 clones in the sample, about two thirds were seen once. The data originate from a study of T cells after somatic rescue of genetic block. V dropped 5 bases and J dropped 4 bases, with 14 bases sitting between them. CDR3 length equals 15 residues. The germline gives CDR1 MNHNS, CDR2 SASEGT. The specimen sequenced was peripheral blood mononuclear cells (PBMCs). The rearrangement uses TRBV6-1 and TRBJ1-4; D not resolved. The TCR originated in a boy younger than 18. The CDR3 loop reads CASSKGGMYNEKLFF. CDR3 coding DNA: TGTGCCAGCAGTAAGGGCGGAATGTATAATGAAAAACTGTTTTTT.